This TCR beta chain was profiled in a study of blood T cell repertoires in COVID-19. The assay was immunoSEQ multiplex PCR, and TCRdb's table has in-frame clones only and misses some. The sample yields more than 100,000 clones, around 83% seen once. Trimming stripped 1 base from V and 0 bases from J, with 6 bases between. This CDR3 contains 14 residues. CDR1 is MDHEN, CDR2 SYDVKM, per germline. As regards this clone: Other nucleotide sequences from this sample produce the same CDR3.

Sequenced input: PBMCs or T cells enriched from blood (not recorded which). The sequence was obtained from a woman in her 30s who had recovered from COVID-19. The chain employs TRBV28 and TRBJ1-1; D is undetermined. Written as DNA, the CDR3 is TGTGCCAGCAGTTTATTCAGTTTGAACACTGAAGCTTTCTTT. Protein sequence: CASSLFSLNTEAFF.